This is a list of T cell receptor beta chains from one sample in a study of early T cells in non-severe SARS-CoV-2 infection. TCRdb redid the calling of the 5' RACE reads with MiXCR, one entry per CDR3 protein. Of about 58,000 distinct CDR3 sequences detected, roughly 13% appear once; the ten largest clones hold 9.5% to 10%. The material sequenced was whole blood. The receptors come from an adult who was a healthcare worker with PCR-confirmed SARS-CoV-2 infection or an uninfected control (not recorded which). Each CDR3 is given with its conserved first and last residue. The order of the fields is J gene, V gene, clone size, D gene, CDR3 protein, CDR3 DNA. D genes are given only for firm matches. Some rows mark clone size as missing; the rest say once, few, many or name a class of expanded clone.

J gene: TRBJ2-3; V gene: TRBV20-1; clone size: many; D gene: TRBD2; CDR3 protein: CSAPDKRRELADTQYF; CDR3 DNA: TGCAGTGCCCCGGATAAACGGCGGGAGCTGGCAGATACGCAGTATTTT
J gene: TRBJ2-7; V gene: TRBV6-4; clone size: .; D gene: TRBD2; CDR3 protein: CATSPQSGGIYEQYF; CDR3 DNA: TGTGCCACCTCCCCCCAGTCGGGAGGGATCTACGAGCAGTACTTC
J gene: TRBJ1-6; V gene: TRBV6-6; clone size: many; D gene: TRBD1; CDR3 protein: CASSYSTGRGISPLHF; CDR3 DNA: TGTGCCAGCAGTTACTCCACGGGCAGGGGGATTTCACCCCTCCACTTT
J gene: TRBJ2-5; V gene: TRBV7-6; clone size: .; D gene: .; CDR3 protein: CASSSGQLETQYF; CDR3 DNA: TGTGCCAGCAGCTCCGGACAGCTAGAGACCCAGTACTTC
J gene: TRBJ1-5; V gene: TRBV29-1; clone size: few; D gene: .; CDR3 protein: CSVVWGNQPQHF; CDR3 DNA: TGCAGCGTTGTTTGGGGCAATCAGCCCCAGCATTTT
J gene: TRBJ1-4; V gene: TRBV27; clone size: .; D gene: .; CDR3 protein: CASSFGQGNEKLFF; CDR3 DNA: TGTGCCAGCAGTTTCGGCCAGGGGAATGAAAAACTGTTTTTT
J gene: TRBJ2-1; V gene: TRBV12-3/TRBV12-4; clone size: few; D gene: TRBD2; CDR3 protein: CASRTGTSAYNEQFF; CDR3 DNA: TGTGCCAGCAGGACCGGGACTAGCGCTTACAATGAGCAGTTCTTC
J gene: TRBJ2-7; V gene: TRBV4-1; clone size: few; D gene: .; CDR3 protein: CASSQVGAGDYEQYF; CDR3 DNA: TGCGCCAGCAGCCAAGTCGGGGCTGGGGACTACGAGCAGTACTTC
J gene: TRBJ1-1; V gene: TRBV7-3; clone size: .; D gene: TRBD1; CDR3 protein: CASSLTGGGTEAFF; CDR3 DNA: TGTGCCAGCTCTCTGACAGGGGGAGGTACTGAAGCTTTCTTT
J gene: TRBJ2-3; V gene: TRBV12-3/TRBV12-4; clone size: many; D gene: .; CDR3 protein: CASSPSGDTQYF; CDR3 DNA: TGTGCCAGCAGTCCCTCTGGAGATACGCAGTATTTT
J gene: TRBJ1-4; V gene: TRBV5-6; clone size: few; D gene: TRBD1; CDR3 protein: CASSEIQGEKLFF; CDR3 DNA: TGTGCCAGCAGCGAGATACAGGGGGAAAAACTGTTTTTT
J gene: TRBJ2-1; V gene: TRBV5-6; clone size: many; D gene: .; CDR3 protein: CASSLEFSVHDKSYNEQFF; CDR3 DNA: TGTGCCAGCAGCTTGGAGTTTTCGGTACACGATAAATCCTACAATGAGCAGTTCTTC
J gene: TRBJ2-7; V gene: TRBV11-2; clone size: .; D gene: TRBD2; CDR3 protein: CASSYGLANPYEQYF; CDR3 DNA: TGTGCCAGCAGCTACGGACTAGCGAACCCCTACGAGCAGTACTTC
J gene: TRBJ2-7; V gene: TRBV29-1; clone size: many; D gene: TRBD1; CDR3 protein: CSVQGARYEQYF; CDR3 DNA: TGCAGCGTTCAGGGGGCGCGGTACGAGCAGTACTTC
J gene: TRBJ1-2; V gene: TRBV29-1; clone size: many; D gene: TRBD1; CDR3 protein: CSVVGTGGANYGYTF; CDR3 DNA: TGCAGCGTTGTTGGGACAGGGGGCGCCAACTATGGCTACACCTTC
J gene: TRBJ2-5; V gene: TRBV18; clone size: few; D gene: TRBD1; CDR3 protein: CASSPLQGAHQETQYF; CDR3 DNA: TGTGCCAGCTCACCTCTCCAGGGGGCCCATCAAGAGACCCAGTACTTC
J gene: TRBJ2-5; V gene: TRBV5-8; clone size: .; D gene: TRBD1; CDR3 protein: CASSARQGRGGEETQYF; CDR3 DNA: TGTGCCAGCAGCGCCCGGCAGGGAAGAGGGGGCGAAGAGACCCAGTACTTC
J gene: TRBJ2-7; V gene: TRBV20-1; clone size: many; D gene: .; CDR3 protein: CSAGDGARGYEQYF; CDR3 DNA: TGCAGTGCTGGGGATGGGGCCAGAGGCTACGAGCAGTACTTC
J gene: TRBJ1-2; V gene: TRBV29-1; clone size: many; D gene: .; CDR3 protein: CSVGQHPYGYTF; CDR3 DNA: TGCAGCGTTGGACAGCATCCTTATGGCTACACCTTC
J gene: TRBJ2-6; V gene: TRBV3-1; clone size: .; D gene: .; CDR3 protein: CASSPRVFSGANVLTF; CDR3 DNA: TGTGCCAGCAGCCCGCGAGTTTTCTCTGGGGCCAACGTCCTGACTTTC
J gene: TRBJ2-1; V gene: TRBV7-2; clone size: medium-sized; D gene: .; CDR3 protein: CASSLGPRGIYNEQFF; CDR3 DNA: TGTGCCAGCAGCTTGGGCCCTAGGGGCATATACAATGAGCAGTTCTTC
J gene: TRBJ2-1; V gene: TRBV5-1; clone size: few; D gene: .; CDR3 protein: CASSPMLPGDSYNEQFF; CDR3 DNA: TGCGCCAGCAGCCCCATGTTGCCGGGCGACTCCTACAATGAGCAGTTCTTC
J gene: TRBJ2-3; V gene: TRBV19; clone size: few; D gene: TRBD2; CDR3 protein: CASSLAGGRDTQYF; CDR3 DNA: TGTGCCAGTAGTCTAGCGGGGGGGCGAGATACGCAGTATTTT
J gene: TRBJ2-3; V gene: TRBV19; clone size: .; D gene: .; CDR3 protein: CARVSWGVSTDTQYF; CDR3 DNA: TGTGCCAGAGTTTCCTGGGGGGTGAGCACAGATACGCAGTATTTT
J gene: TRBJ1-1; V gene: TRBV20-1; clone size: many; D gene: .; CDR3 protein: CSAPRTEGNTEAFF; CDR3 DNA: TGCAGTGCTCCTCGGACCGAGGGGAACACTGAAGCTTTCTTT
J gene: TRBJ1-1; V gene: TRBV4-1; clone size: .; D gene: .; CDR3 protein: CASSQQGPWEAFF; CDR3 DNA: TGCGCCAGCAGCCAACAGGGGCCCTGGGAAGCTTTCTTT
J gene: TRBJ1-5; V gene: TRBV6-2/TRBV6-3; clone size: many; D gene: .; CDR3 protein: CASSYGRLSGQPQHF; CDR3 DNA: TGTGCCAGCAGTTACGGCCGGTTATCTGGTCAGCCCCAGCATTTT